The T cell receptor (beta chain) under discussion was sequenced for a study of identical twins. TCRdb reanalysed the 5' RACE reads using MiXCR and keeps one entry per CDR3 protein. The sample yields under 900,000 distinct CDR3 sequences, roughly an eighth seen once. This clonotype was seen only a few times. This sample was shared with a second study, whose subject was yellow fever vaccine responses in identical twins.

The receptor comes from a woman aged 18-29 years in good health. Sequenced input: PBMCs.

Written as DNA, the CDR3 is TGCGCCAGCAGCTTTGACAGGGGGGGACAAGAGACCCAGTACTTC. It is translated as CASSFDRGGQETQYF. The V call is TRBV5-1, the J call TRBJ2-5, with TRBD1 matching over 9 bases. With V trimmed by 2 bases and J by 2 bases, 4 bases remained unmatched. The CDR3 is 15 residues long. Germline CDR1 SGHRS, CDR2 YFSETQ.